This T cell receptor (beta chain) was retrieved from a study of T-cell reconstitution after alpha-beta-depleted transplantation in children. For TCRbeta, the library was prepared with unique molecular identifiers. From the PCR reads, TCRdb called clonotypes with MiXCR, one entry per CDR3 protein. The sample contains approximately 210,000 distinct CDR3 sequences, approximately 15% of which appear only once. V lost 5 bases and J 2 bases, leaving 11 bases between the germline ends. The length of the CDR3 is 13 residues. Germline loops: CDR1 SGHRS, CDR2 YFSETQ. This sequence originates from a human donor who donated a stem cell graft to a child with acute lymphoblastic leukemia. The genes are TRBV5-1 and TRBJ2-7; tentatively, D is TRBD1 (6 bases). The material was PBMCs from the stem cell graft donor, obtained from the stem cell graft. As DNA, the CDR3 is TGCGCCAGCAGACAGGGTTTGGCCTACGAGCAGTACTTC. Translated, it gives CASRQGLAYEQYF.